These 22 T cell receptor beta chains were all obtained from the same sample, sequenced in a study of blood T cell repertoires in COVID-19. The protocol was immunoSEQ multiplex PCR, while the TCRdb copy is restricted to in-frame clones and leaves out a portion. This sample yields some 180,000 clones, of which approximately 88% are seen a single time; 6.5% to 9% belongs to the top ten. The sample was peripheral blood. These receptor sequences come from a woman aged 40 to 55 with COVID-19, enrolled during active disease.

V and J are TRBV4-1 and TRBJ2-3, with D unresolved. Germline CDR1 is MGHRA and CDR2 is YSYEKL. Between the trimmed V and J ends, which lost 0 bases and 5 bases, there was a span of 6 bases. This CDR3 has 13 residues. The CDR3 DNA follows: TGCGCCAGCAGCCAAGATCGAGGAGATACGCAGTATTTT. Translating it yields CASSQDRGDTQYF.

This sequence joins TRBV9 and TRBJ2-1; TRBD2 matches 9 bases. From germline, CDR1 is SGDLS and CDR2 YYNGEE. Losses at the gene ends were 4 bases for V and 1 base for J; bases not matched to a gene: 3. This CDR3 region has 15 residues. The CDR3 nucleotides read TGTGCCAGCAGCCCGCTAGCGGGGTCCTACAATGAGCAGTTCTTC. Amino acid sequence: CASSPLAGSYNEQFF.

CDR3 DNA: TGTGCCAGCAGTGGGCCCTACGAGCAGTACTTC. It yields the protein CASSGPYEQYF. The chain employs TRBV27 and TRBJ2-7; D is ambiguous. V dropped 5 bases and J dropped 2 bases, with 4 bases sitting between them. The CDR3 has 11 residues. Germline CDR1 is MNHEY and CDR2 is SMNVEV (reference sequence).

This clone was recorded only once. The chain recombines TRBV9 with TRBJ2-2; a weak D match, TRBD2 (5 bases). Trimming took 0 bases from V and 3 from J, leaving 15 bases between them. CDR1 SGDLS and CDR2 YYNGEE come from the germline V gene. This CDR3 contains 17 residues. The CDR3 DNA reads TGTGCCAGCAGCGTAGGACGGGGTACCTGGGACACCGGGGAGCTGTTTTTT. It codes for CASSVGRGTWDTGELFF.

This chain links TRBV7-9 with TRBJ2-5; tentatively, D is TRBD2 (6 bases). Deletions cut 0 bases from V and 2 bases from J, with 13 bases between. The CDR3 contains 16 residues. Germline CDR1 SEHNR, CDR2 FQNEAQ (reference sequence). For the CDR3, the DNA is TGTGCCAGCAGCTTAGCGACACTGGGGAGGCAAGAGACCCAGTACTTC. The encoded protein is CASSLATLGRQETQYF.

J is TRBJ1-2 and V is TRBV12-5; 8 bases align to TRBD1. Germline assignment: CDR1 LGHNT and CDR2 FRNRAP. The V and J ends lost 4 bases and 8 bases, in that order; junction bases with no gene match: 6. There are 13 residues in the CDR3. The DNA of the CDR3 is TGTGCTAGTGGTTCGGGACAGGCGAGGGGCTACACCTTC. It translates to CASGSGQARGYTF.

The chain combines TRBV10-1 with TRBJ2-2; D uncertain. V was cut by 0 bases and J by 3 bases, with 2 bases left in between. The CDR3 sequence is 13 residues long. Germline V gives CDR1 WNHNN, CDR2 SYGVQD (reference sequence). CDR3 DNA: TGCGCCAGCAGTGAGTCCGACACCGGGGAGCTGTTTTTT. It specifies CASSESDTGELFF.

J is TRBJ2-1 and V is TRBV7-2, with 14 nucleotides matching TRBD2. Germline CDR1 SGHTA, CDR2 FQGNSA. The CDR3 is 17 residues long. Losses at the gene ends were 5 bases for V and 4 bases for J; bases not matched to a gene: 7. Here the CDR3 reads CASSPGTSGSIYNEQFF. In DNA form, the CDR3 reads TGTGCCAGCAGCCCGGGGACTAGCGGGAGTATATACAATGAGCAGTTCTTC.

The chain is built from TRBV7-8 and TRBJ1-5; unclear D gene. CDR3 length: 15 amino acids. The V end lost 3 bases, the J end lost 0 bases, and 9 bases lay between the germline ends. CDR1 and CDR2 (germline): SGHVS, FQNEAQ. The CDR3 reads CASSFTGYSNQPQHF. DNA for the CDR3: TGTGCCAGCAGCTTTACGGGTTATAGCAATCAGCCCCAGCATTTT.

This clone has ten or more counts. The chain's CDR3 is CASSPQAGEDGELFF. CDR3 DNA sequence: TGTGCCAGCAGCCCACAGGCGGGAGAAGACGGGGAGCTGTTTTTT. The V and J genes are TRBV7-3 and TRBJ2-2, with TRBD2 matching 7 bases. The CDR3 extends over 15 amino acids. Germline CDR1 and CDR2: SGHTA and FQGTGA. V was clipped by 5 bases and J by 7 bases; unmatched bases: 10.

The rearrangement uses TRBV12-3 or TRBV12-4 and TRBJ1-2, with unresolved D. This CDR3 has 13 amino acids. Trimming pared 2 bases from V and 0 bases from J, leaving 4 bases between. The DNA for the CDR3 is TGTGCCAGCAGTTTATCAGCTAACTATGGCTACACCTTC. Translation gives CASSLSANYGYTF.

CDR3 sequence (DNA): TGCAGCGTTTATCAGGGGGCTGGGGAGCAGTACTTC. Translating gives CSVYQGAGEQYF. V and J are TRBV29-1 and TRBJ2-7, with 8 bases that match TRBD1. There are 12 residues in the CDR3. The ends lost 5 bases at V and 7 bases at J; junction bases unmatched: 7. Germline assignment: CDR1 SQVTM and CDR2 ANQGSEA.

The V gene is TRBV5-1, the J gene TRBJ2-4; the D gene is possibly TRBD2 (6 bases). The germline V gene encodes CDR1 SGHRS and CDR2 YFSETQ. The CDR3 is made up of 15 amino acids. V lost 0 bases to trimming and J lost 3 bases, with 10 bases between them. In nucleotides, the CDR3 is TGCGCCAGCAGCTTGGGCATCGGGGGCAAAAACATTCAGTACTTC. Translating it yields CASSLGIGGKNIQYF.

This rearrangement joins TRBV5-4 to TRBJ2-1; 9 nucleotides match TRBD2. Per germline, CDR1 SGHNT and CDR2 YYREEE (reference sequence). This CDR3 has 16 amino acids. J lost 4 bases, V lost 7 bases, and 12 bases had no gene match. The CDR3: CASSRSASGIYNEQFF. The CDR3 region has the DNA TGTGCCAGCTCCCGGTCGGCTAGCGGGATTTACAATGAGCAGTTCTTC.

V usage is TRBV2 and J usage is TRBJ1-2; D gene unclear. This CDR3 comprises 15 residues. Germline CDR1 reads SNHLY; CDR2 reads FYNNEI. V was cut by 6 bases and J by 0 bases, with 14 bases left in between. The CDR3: CASSGEGDANYGYTF. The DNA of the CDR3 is TGTGCCAGCAGCGGCGAGGGCGACGCTAACTATGGCTACACCTTC. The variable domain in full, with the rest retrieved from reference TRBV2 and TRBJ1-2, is EPEVTQTPSHQVTQMGQEVILRCVPISNHLYFYWYRQILGQKVEFLVSFYNNEISEKSEIFDDQFSVERPDGSNFTLKIRSTKLEDSAMYFCASSGEGDANYGYTFGSGTRLTVV.

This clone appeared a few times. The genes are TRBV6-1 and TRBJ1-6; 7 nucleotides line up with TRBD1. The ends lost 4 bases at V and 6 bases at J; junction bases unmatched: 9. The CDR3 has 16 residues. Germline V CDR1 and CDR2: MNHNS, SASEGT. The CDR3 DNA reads TGTGCCAGCAGTGCTGGGCAGGGGGGTCGTAATTCACCCCTCCACTTT. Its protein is CASSAGQGGRNSPLHF.

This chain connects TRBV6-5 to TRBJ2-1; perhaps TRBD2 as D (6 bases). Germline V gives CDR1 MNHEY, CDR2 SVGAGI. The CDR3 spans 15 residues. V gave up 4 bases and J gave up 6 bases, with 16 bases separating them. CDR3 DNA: TGTGCCAGCAGTTCGCGGGATCCCCCGGGCAATGAGCAGTTCTTC. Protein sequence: CASSSRDPPGNEQFF.

The CDR3 nucleotides are TGTGCCAGCAGCTCGCGATGGGACAGCAACTATGGCTACACCTTC. Translating gives CASSSRWDSNYGYTF. The rearrangement links TRBV5-4 to TRBJ1-2, with 7 bases fitting TRBD1. V gave up 3 bases and J gave up 2 bases; unmatched junction bases: 7. The CDR3 length is 15 residues. Germline V gives CDR1 SGHNT, CDR2 YYREEE (reference sequence).

CDR3 nucleotide sequence: TGTGCCACCAGTGATTTGCTTGCGGGGACAGGGGGCCTTACCGGGGAGCTGTTTTTT. Amino acids: CATSDLLAGTGGLTGELFF. The genes are TRBV24-1 and TRBJ2-2; 12 positions agree with TRBD1. The J segment lost 5 bases and the V segment lost 0 bases, leaving 9 bases of the junction unmatched. This CDR3 is 19 amino acids long. The germline V gene encodes CDR1 KGHDR and CDR2 SFDVKD.

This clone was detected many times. The DNA of the CDR3 is TGTGCCAGCAGTGAAGCGCCGGGACAGGGGCTCGACGAGCAGTACTTC. Translating gives CASSEAPGQGLDEQYF. V usage is TRBV6-1 and J usage is TRBJ2-7; 10 nucleotides align to TRBD1. In germline, CDR1 is MNHNS, CDR2 SASEGT. The CDR3 is 16 amino acids. Unmatched junction bases numbered 7, after V lost 0 bases and J lost 5 bases.

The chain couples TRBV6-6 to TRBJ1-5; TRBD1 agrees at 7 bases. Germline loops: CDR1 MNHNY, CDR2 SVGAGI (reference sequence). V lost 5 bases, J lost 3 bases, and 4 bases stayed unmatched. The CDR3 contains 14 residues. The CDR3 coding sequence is TGTGCCAGCAGTACTGACAGGGACAATCAGCCCCAGCATTTT. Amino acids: CASSTDRDNQPQHF.

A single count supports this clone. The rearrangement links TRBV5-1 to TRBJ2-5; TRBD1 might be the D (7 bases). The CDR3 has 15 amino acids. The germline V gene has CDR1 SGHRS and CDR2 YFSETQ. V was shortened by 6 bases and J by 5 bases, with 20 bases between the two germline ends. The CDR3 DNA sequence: TGCGCCAGCAAATTTAGTCAGGGGGGCGGTGAGACCCAGTACTTC. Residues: CASKFSQGGGETQYF.